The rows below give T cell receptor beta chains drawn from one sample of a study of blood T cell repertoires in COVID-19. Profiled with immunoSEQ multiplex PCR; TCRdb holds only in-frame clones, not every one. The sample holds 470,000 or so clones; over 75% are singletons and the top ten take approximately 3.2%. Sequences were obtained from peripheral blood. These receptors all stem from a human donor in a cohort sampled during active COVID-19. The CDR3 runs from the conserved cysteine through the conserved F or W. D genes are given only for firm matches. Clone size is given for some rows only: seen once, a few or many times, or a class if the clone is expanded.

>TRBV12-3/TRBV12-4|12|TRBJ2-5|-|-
CASTKNRETQYF
TGTGCCAGTACTAAAAATCGGGAGACCCAGTACTTC
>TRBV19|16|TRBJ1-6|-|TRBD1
CASSTETGAVNSPLHF
TGTGCCAGTAGTACCGAGACAGGGGCTGTGAATTCACCCCTCCACTTT
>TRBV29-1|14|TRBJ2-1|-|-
CSVSSTHSYNEQFF
TGCAGCGTATCTTCTACCCACTCCTACAATGAGCAGTTCTTC
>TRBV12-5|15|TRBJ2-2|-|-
CASGRLAGDTGELFF
TGTGCTAGTGGTCGCCTCGCCGGGGACACCGGGGAGCTGTTTTTT
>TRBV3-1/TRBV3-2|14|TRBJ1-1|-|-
CASSQMGSNTEAFF
TGTGCCAGCAGCCAAATGGGCAGCAACACTGAAGCTTTCTTT
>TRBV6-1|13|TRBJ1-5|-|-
CASSEGQYQPQHF
TGTGCCAGCAGTGAAGGACAGTATCAGCCCCAGCATTTT
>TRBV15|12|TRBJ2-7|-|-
CATSRGAGEQYF
TGTGCCACCAGCAGAGGAGCAGGCGAGCAGTACTTC
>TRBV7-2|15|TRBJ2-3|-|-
CASSSDGKIGDTQYF
TGTGCCAGCAGCTCTGACGGGAAGATCGGAGATACGCAGTATTTT
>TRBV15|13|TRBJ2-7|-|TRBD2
CATSRTSPYEQYF
TGTGCCACCAGTAGGACTAGTCCCTACGAGCAGTACTTC
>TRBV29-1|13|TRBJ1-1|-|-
CSVEEGEHTEAFF
TGCAGCGTTGAGGAGGGAGAACACACTGAAGCTTTCTTT
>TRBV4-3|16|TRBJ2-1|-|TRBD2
CASSQLIAGGVNEQFF
TGCGCCAGCAGCCAGCTCATAGCGGGAGGAGTCAATGAGCAGTTCTTC
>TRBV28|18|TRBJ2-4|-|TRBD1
CASSYGTGTAQPKNIQYF
TGTGCCAGCAGTTATGGAACAGGGACAGCACAACCCAAAAACATTCAGTACTTC
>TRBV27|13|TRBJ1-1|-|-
CASKTVSNTEAFF
TGTGCCAGCAAGACAGTCTCCAACACTGAAGCTTTCTTT
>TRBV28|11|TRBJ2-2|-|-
CASTDTGELFF
TGTGCCAGCACTGACACCGGGGAGCTGTTTTTT
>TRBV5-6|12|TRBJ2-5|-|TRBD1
CASTRGRETQYF
TGTGCCAGCACCAGGGGGCGGGAGACCCAGTACTTC
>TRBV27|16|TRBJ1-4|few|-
CASSFRTASTNEKLFF
TGTGCCAGCAGTTTCCGGACAGCCTCAACTAATGAAAAACTGTTTTTT
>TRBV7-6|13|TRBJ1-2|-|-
CASSPEPPERLYF
TGTGCCAGCAGCCCCGAACCCCCCGAAAGACTGTACTTC
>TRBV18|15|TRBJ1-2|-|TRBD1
CASSRSRDSLNGYTF
TGTGCCAGCTCACGGTCCCGGGACAGTCTGAATGGCTACACCTTC
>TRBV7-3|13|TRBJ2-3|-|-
CASTGRPGDTQYF
TGTGCCAGCACTGGGCGTCCGGGGGATACGCAGTATTTT
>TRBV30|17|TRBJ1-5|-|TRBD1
CAWGTGNGAYSNQPQHF
TGTGCCTGGGGGACAGGGAATGGGGCCTATAGCAATCAGCCCCAGCATTTT
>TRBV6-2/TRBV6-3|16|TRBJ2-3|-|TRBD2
CASSIGLALSTDTQYF
TGTGCCAGCAGTATCGGACTAGCATTAAGCACAGATACGCAGTATTTT
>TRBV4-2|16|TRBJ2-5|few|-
CASSQAGAYVQETQYF
TGTGCCAGCAGCCAAGCGGGAGCGTACGTACAAGAGACCCAGTACTTC
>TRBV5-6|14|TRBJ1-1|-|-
CASSLGPGRTEAFF
TGTGCCAGCAGCTTGGGGCCAGGGCGAACTGAAGCTTTCTTT
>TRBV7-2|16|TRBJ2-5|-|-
CASSLGRRAAQETQYF
TGTGCCAGCAGCTTGGGAAGGCGGGCGGCACAAGAGACCCAGTACTTC
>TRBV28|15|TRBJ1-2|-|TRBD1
CASSPPGQGLYGYTF
TGTGCCAGCAGCCCCCCGGGACAGGGCCTTTATGGCTACACCTTC
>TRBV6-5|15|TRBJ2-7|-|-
CASSPQGVPSYEQYF
TGTGCCAGCAGTCCCCAAGGGGTCCCCTCCTACGAGCAGTACTTC
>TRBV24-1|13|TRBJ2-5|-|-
CATSAPVQETQYF
TGTGCCACCAGTGCACCGGTCCAAGAGACCCAGTACTTC
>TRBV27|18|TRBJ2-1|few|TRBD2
CASSLPQGTSPGYNEQFF
TGTGCCAGCAGTTTACCTCAAGGGACTAGTCCGGGGTACAATGAGCAGTTCTTC
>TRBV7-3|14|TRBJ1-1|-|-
CASSFKRVGTEAFF
TGTGCCAGCAGCTTTAAGAGGGTAGGCACTGAAGCTTTCTTT
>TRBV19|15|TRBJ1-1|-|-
CASTSYGSMNTEAFF
TGTGCCAGTACCTCATATGGGAGCATGAACACTGAAGCTTTCTTT
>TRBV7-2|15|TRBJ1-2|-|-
CASSRGDLTNYGYTF
TGTGCCAGCAGCCGGGGGGACCTAACTAACTATGGCTACACCTTC
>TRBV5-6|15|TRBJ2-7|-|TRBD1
CASSLVSGQGAVQYF
TGTGCCAGCAGCTTGGTTTCGGGACAGGGGGCGGTGCAGTACTTC